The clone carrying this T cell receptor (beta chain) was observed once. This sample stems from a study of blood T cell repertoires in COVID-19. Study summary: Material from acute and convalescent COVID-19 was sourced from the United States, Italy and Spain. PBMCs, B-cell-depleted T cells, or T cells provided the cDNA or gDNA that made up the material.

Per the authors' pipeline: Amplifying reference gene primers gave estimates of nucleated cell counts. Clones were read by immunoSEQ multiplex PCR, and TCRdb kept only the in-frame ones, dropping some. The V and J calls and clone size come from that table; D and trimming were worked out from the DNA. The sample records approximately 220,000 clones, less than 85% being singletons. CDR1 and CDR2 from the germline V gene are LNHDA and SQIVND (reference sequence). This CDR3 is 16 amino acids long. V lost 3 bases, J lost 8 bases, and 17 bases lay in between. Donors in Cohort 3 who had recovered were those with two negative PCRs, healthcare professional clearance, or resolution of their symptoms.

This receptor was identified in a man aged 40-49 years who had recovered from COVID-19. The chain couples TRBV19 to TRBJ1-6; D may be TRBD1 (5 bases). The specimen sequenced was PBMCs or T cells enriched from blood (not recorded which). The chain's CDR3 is CASSMMGTGRDSPLHF. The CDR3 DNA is TGTGCCAGTAGTATGATGGGGACGGGGAGGGATTCACCCCTCCACTTT.